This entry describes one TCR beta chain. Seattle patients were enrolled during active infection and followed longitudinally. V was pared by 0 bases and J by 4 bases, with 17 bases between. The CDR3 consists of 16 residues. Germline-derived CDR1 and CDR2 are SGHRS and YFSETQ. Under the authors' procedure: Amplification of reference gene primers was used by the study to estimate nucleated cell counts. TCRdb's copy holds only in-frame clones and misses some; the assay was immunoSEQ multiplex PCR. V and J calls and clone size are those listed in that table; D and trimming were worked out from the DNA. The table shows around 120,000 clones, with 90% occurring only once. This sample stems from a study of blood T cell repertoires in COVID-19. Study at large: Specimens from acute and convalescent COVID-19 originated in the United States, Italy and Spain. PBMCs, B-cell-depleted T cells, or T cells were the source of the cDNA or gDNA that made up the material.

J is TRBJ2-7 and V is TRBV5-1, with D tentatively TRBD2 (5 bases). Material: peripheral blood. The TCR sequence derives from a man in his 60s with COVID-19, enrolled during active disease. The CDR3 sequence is CASSLEPHDGNYEQYF. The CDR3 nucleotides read TGCGCCAGCAGCTTGGAGCCCCACGACGGGAATTACGAGCAGTACTTC.